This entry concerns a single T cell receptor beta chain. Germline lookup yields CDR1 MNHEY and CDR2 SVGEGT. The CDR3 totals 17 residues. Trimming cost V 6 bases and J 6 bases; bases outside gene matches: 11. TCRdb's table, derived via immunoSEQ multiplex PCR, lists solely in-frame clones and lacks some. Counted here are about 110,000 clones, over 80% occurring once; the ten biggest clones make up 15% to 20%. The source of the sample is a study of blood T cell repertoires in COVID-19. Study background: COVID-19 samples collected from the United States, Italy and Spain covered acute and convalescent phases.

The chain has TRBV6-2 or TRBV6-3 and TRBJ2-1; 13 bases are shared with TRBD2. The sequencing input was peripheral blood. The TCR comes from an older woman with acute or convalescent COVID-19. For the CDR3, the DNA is TGTGCCAGCAGCTCCTGGACTAGCGGGAGAAATCCCAATGAGCAGTTCTTC. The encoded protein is CASSSWTSGRNPNEQFF.